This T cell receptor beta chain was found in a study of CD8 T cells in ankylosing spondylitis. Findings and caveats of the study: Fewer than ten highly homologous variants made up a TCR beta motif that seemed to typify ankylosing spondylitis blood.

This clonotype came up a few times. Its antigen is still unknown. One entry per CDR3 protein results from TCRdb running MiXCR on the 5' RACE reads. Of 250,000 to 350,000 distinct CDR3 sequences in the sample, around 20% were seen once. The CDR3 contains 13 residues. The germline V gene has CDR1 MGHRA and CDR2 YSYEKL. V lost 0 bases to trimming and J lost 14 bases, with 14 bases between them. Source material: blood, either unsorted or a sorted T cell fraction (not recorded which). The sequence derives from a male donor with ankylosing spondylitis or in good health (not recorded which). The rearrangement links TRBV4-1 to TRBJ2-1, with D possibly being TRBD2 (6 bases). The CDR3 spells CASSQDQLAREFF. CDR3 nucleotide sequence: TGCGCCAGCAGCCAAGATCAGCTAGCGAGGGAGTTCTTC.